This T cell receptor (beta chain) was captured by sequencing in a study of beta chain features in type 1 diabetes. Findings of the study overall: Researchers report that Type 1 diabetes patients had moderately but significantly shorter TCRB CDR3s across all four CD4+ subsets. Insertions at VDJ junctions were less frequent in type 1 diabetes patients. These patients also deleted more nucleotides at the same junctions.

The investigators reverse transcribed all of the isolated RNA, so they sequenced expressed TCRB transcripts. Samples of naive, central memory and regulatory T cells yielded a mean of about 3.5 million reads. Here immunoSEQ multiplex PCR was the method, and the copy in TCRdb shows in-frame clones only, minus some. The sample has roughly 700,000 clones; about an eighth are singletons. This clone was found a few times. The antigen remains undetermined. Germline V gene data show CDR1 as SGHDN and CDR2 as FVKESK. V lost 0 bases and J 3 bases, leaving 11 bases between the germline ends. The CDR3 contains 15 residues.

Source material: naive CD4+ T cells from blood. The sequence was obtained from a man aged 18-30 years with type 1 diabetes. This chain joins TRBV14 and TRBJ1-1; possibly TRBD1 for D (5 bases). CDR3 in DNA: TGTGCCAGCAGCCAAGATCGCGACAGTTACACTGAAGCTTTCTTT. Translated: CASSQDRDSYTEAFF.